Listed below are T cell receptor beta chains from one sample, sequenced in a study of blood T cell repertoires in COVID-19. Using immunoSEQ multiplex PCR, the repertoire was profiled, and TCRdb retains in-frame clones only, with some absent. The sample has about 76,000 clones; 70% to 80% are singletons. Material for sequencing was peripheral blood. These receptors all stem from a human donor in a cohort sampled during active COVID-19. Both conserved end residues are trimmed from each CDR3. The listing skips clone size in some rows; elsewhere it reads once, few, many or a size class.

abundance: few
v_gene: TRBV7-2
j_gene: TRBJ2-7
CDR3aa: ASRASANYEQY

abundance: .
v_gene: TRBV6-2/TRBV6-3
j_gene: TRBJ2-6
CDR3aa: ASSYSTAGANVLT

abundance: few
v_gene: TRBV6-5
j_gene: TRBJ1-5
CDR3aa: ASRGGSNQPQH

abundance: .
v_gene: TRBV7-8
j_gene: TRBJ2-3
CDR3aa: ASSLEGVTILGTQY

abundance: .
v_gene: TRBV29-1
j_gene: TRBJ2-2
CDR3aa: SGLGDTGELF

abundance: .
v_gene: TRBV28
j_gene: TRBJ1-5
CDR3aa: AIEGLRGNQPQH

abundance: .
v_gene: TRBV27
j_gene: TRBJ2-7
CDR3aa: ASSSSKREQY

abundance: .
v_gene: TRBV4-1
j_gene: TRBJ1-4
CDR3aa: ASSQVRGQGNEKLF

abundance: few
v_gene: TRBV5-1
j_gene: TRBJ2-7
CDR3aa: ASSPRQGTTYEQY

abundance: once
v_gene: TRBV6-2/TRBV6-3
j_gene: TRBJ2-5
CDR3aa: ASSQIQGGGETQY

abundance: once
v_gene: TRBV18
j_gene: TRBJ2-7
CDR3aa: ASSTTSGSSYEQY

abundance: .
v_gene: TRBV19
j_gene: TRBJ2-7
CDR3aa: ASSLGAGRSYEQY

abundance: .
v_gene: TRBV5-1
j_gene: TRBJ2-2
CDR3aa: ASSFEPQGSNTGELF

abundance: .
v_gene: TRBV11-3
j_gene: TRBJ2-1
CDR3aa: ASSSLGTGYYNEQF

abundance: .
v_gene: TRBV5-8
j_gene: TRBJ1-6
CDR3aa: ASSLVQGSSPLH

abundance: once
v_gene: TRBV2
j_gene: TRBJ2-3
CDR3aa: AGGDRGLRSTDTQY

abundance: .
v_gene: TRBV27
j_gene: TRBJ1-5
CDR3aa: ASSSTGGNQPQH

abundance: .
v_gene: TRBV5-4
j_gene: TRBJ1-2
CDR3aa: ASSLDSYGYT

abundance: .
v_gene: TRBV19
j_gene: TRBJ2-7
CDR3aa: ASSIATAGYEQY

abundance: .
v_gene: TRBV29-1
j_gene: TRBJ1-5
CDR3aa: SVGGQSNQPQH

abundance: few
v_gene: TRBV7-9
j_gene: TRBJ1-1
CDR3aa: ASSTEGVGAF

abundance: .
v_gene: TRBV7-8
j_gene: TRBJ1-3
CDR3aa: ASSLRDRGIANTIY

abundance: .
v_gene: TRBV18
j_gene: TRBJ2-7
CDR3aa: ASSPGQGTAYEQY

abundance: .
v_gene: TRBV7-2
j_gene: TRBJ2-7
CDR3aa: ASSLAQLGLAGREQY

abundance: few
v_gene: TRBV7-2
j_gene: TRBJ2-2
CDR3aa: ASSLTSPANTGELF

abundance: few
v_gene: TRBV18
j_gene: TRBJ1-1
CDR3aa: ASSPLGGTTEAF

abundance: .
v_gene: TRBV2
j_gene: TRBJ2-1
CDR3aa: ASSGTGGRNEQF

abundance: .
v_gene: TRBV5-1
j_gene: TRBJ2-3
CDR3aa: ASSGTSTSGRLGTDTQY

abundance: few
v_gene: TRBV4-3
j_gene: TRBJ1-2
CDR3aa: ASSQDSNYGYT

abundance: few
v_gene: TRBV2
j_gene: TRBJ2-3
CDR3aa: ASSDKRAGDTQY

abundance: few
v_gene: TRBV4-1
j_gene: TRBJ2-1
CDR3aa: ASSQGAGGPLNEQF

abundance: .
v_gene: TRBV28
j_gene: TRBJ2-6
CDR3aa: ASSFTTSGANVLT

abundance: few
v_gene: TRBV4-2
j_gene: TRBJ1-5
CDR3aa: ASSQANRDNQPQH

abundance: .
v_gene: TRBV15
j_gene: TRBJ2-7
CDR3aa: ATSSLLAGSYEQY

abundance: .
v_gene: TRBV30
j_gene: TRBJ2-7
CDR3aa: AWSRQGSYEQY

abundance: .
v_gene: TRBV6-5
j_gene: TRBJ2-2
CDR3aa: ASRSGQTNTGELF

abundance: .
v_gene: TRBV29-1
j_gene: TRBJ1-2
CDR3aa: SVSGTGSYGYT

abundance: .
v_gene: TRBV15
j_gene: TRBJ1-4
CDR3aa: ATSPATNEKLF

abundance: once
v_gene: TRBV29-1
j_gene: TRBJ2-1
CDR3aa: SVGSGYNEQF

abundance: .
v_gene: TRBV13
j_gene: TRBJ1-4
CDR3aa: ASSRGTINEKLF

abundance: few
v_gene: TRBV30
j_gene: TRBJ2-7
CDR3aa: AWSTTYEQY

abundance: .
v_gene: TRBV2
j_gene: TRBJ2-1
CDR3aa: ASIIPGLAGVGGEQF

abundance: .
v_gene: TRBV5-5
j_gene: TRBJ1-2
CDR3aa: ASSIQGSTNYGYT

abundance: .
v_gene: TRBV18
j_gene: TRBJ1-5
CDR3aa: ASSPRQDQPQH

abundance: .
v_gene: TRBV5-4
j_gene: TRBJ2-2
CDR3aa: ASSPSDTGELF

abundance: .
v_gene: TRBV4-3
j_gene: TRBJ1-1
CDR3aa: ASSRGGSGDTEAF

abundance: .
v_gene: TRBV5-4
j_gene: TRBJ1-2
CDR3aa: ASSRGQGDPYGYT

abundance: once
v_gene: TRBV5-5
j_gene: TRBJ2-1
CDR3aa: ASSQTSGRASYNEQF

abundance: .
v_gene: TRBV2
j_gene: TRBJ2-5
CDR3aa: ASSESGASSETQY